Below, 18 T cell receptor beta chains from the same sample are listed, as sequenced in a study of T cell responses to AZD1222 COVID-19 vaccine. Using immunoSEQ multiplex PCR, the repertoire was profiled, and TCRdb retains in-frame clones only, with some absent. The data hold approximately 100,000 clones, with 85% observed a single time. Source: peripheral blood, taken 28 days after the second AZD1222 dose. These receptors were collected from an adult who received the AZD1222 COVID-19 vaccine.

J is TRBJ2-1 and V is TRBV12-5; D not resolved. The CDR3 contains 11 residues. Per the germline V gene, CDR1 is LGHNT and CDR2 is FRNRAP. V shed 1 base and J shed 7 bases, with 2 bases lying between them. The CDR3 loop is CASGLGNEQFF. CDR3 DNA: TGTGCTAGTGGTTTGGGAAATGAGCAGTTCTTC.

The chain has TRBV19 and TRBJ1-1; TRBD1 might be the D (5 bases). There are 16 residues in the CDR3. The V gene lost 5 bases and the J gene lost 1 base, with 17 bases spanning the gap. CDR1 LNHDA and CDR2 SQIVND come from the germline V gene (reference sequence). The CDR3 nucleotides read TGTGCCAGTAGTCCAGGGACGTCTGCGGGGAACACTGAAGCTTTCTTT. Amino acids: CASSPGTSAGNTEAFF.

The chain links TRBV7-8 to TRBJ2-7; D might be TRBD1 (6 bases). The CDR3 consists of 13 residues. Looked up from germline, CDR1 is SGHVS and CDR2 is FQNEAQ. The V end was cut by 4 bases, the J end by 4 bases, with 11 bases between. The CDR3 nucleotides read TGTGCCAGCAGCTCAGGACAGAGATACGAGCAGTACTTC. Amino acids: CASSSGQRYEQYF.

The chain is built from TRBV5-1 and TRBJ2-1; 10 bases are a match to TRBD2. Germline assignment: CDR1 SGHRS and CDR2 YFSETQ. With 5 bases clipped from V and 6 bases from J, the junction kept 8 bases outside the gene matches. The CDR3 covers 15 residues. The CDR3 DNA reads as TGCGCCAGCAGACTCGAACTAGCGGGGCCCAATGAGCAGTTCTTC. It specifies CASRLELAGPNEQFF.

This chain uses TRBV12-3 or TRBV12-4 with TRBJ1-2; no clear D gene. V was clipped by 2 bases and J by 0 bases, with 4 bases between them. CDR3 size: 13 residues. CDR3 bases: TGTGCCAGCAGTTTAAGCGCTAACTATGGCTACACCTTC. This encodes CASSLSANYGYTF.

This clone was seen a single time. The chain couples TRBV28 to TRBJ1-4; TRBD1 might be the D (5 bases). Germline assignment: CDR1 MDHEN and CDR2 SYDVKM. CDR3 length: 15 amino acids. The V gene lost 3 bases and the J gene lost 2 bases, with 10 bases spanning the gap. The CDR3, as DNA: TGTGCCAGCAGTTTGGGAGGGGTCACTAATGAAAAACTGTTTTTT. It yields the protein CASSLGGVTNEKLFF.

This chain joins TRBV27 and TRBJ2-7; unclear D gene. The V end was cut by 2 bases, the J end by 3 bases, with 11 bases between. Germline-derived CDR1 and CDR2 are MNHEY and SMNVEV (reference sequence). CDR3 size: 14 residues. This chain's CDR3 is CASSLVGSVYEQYF. The CDR3 coding sequence is TGTGCCAGCAGTTTAGTGGGATCAGTCTACGAGCAGTACTTC.

The chain couples TRBV10-3 to TRBJ1-4, with D hard to call. The CDR3 runs to 13 residues. The germline V gene has CDR1 ENHRY and CDR2 SYGVKD. V lost 10 bases, J lost 7 bases, and 16 bases lay in between. The CDR3 DNA sequence: TGTGCCACCGCGGGAGGGCGGGCTGAAAAACTGTTTTTT. Protein: CATAGGRAEKLFF.

CDR3: CATSTTHSSNYGYTF. CDR3 nucleotide sequence: TGTGCCACCAGCACCACCCACAGCTCTAACTATGGCTACACCTTC. The chain recombines TRBV15 with TRBJ1-2; D remains unclear. This CDR3 is 15 amino acids long. CDR1 and CDR2 from the germline V gene are LNHNV and YYDKDF (reference sequence). Deletions cut 4 bases from V and 0 bases from J, with 12 bases between.

The chain recombines TRBV19 with TRBJ2-3, with 12 bases lining up with TRBD2. Germline loops: CDR1 LNHDA, CDR2 SQIVND (reference sequence). V shed 5 bases, J shed 3 bases, and the junction held 6 bases outside the gene matches. The CDR3 consists of 16 residues. The CDR3 sequence is CASSVLGTSGTDTQYF. In DNA form, the CDR3 reads TGTGCCAGTAGTGTACTGGGGACTAGCGGGACAGATACGCAGTATTTT.

The chain combines TRBV18 with TRBJ2-1, with D hard to call. V was clipped by 2 bases and J by 10 bases, with 12 bases between them. The CDR3 is 13 amino acids. Germline V gives CDR1 KGHSH, CDR2 LQKENI. CDR3 amino acids: CASSPVDAGEQFF. The CDR3 DNA follows: TGTGCCAGCTCACCAGTGGATGCCGGAGAGCAGTTCTTC.

The chain couples TRBV6-5 to TRBJ2-7, with 7 bases identical to TRBD1. Germline-derived CDR1 and CDR2 are MNHEY and SVGAGI. The CDR3 consists of 14 residues. The V gene end was trimmed by 6 bases and the J gene end by 0 bases; junction bases not matched to a gene: 5. The chain's CDR3 is CASRWGQSSYEQYF. Written as DNA, the CDR3 is TGTGCCAGCAGGTGGGGACAGAGCTCCTACGAGCAGTACTTC.

The CDR3: CAISPTGGSGKLFF. CDR3 in DNA: TGTGCCATCAGCCCGACAGGGGGCAGTGGAAAACTGTTTTTT. The rearrangement uses TRBV10-3 and TRBJ1-4; 10 bases line up with TRBD1. From germline, CDR1 is ENHRY and CDR2 SYGVKD. The CDR3 is 14 amino acids. The junction had 8 bases not matched to a gene; V was cut back by 6 bases and J by 10 bases.

This clone was seen just once. The J gene is TRBJ1-2, the V gene TRBV12-3 or TRBV12-4; unclear D gene. This CDR3 is built from 13 residues. The V gene lost 5 bases and the J gene lost 8 bases, with 15 bases spanning the gap. The CDR3 nucleotides read TGTGCCAGCAGTGAAAGGTGGAAGGGCGGCTACACCTTC. Translated, it gives CASSERWKGGYTF.

The chain uses TRBV28 and TRBJ2-6; 11 nucleotides line up with TRBD1. This CDR3 spans 17 amino acids. Per germline, CDR1 MDHEN and CDR2 SYDVKM. V trimming: 5 bases; J trimming: 4 bases; junction bases outside the gene matches: 7. Written as DNA, the CDR3 is TGTGCCAGCAGTCTCCGGGACAGGGGGTCCGGGGCCAACGTCCTGACTTTC. Its translation: CASSLRDRGSGANVLTF.

The rearrangement joins TRBV19 to TRBJ2-4; no definite D call. There are 14 residues in the CDR3. Germline CDR1 and CDR2: LNHDA and SQIVND (reference sequence). V was clipped by 4 bases and J by 0 bases, with 7 bases between them. The CDR3 nucleotides read TGTGCCAGTAGTACCCTCCCAGCCAAAAACATTCAGTACTTC. It is translated as CASSTLPAKNIQYF.

This clone was picked up one time. The chain is built from TRBV6-5 and TRBJ2-7; D might be TRBD1 (5 bases). The CDR3 extends over 11 amino acids. The V gene lost 7 bases and the J gene lost 2 bases, with 6 bases spanning the gap. CDR1 and CDR2 from the germline V gene are MNHEY and SVGAGI. CDR3 residues: CASKGPYEQYF. The CDR3 DNA reads TGTGCCAGCAAGGGGCCCTACGAGCAGTACTTC.

The table lists this clone with a count of one. The chain links TRBV5-1 to TRBJ2-3; 11 nucleotides match TRBD2. CDR3 length: 16 amino acids. CDR1 is SGHRS, CDR2 YFSETQ, per germline. The trim removed 4 bases at V and 4 bases at J, leaving 8 bases unmatched. CDR3 in amino acids: CASSQPLSGGADTQYF. Here the CDR3 DNA reads TGCGCCAGCAGCCAGCCACTTAGCGGGGGGGCAGATACGCAGTATTTT.